The clone carrying this T cell receptor beta chain was counted a few times. Its antigen is currently unknown. The sample is drawn from a study of beta chain features in type 1 diabetes. The study's findings and limits: No resolution was reached here on whether HLA type influences TCRB rearrangement. Moderate but significant shortening of TCRB CDR3s was recorded in all four CD4+ subsets from Type 1 diabetes patients. Patients with type 1 diabetes showed fewer VDJ junction insertions and more deletions.

Every bit of the isolated RNA underwent reverse transcription, so sequencing read expressed TCRB transcripts. Sequencing was performed with immunoSEQ multiplex PCR; in TCRdb, only in-frame clones are kept and a portion is missing. The sample includes roughly 340,000 clones, roughly an eighth seen only once; the top ten take 0.0085% to 0.012%. The CDR3 is 18 residues long. Germline assignment: CDR1 LGHNA and CDR2 YSLEER. J lost 3 bases, V lost 1 base, and 14 bases had no gene match. Specimen: naive CD4+ T cells from blood. The receptor's source is a woman younger than 35 with type 1 diabetes. The rearrangement links TRBV4-3 to TRBJ2-7; TRBD2 matches at 8 bases. CDR3: CASSQGLARGPPGYEQYF. CDR3 sequence (DNA): TGCGCCAGCAGCCAAGGACTAGCGAGAGGACCCCCGGGCTACGAGCAGTACTTC.